This note documents a single TCR beta chain sequence. As yet, its antigen is unknown. The CDR3 loop spans 16 amino acids. Trimming cost V 2 bases and J 6 bases; bases outside gene matches: 3. CDR1 is MNHEY and CDR2 is SVGAGI in the germline V gene. This sample is drawn from a study of cytomegalovirus exposure and HLA in healthy donors. On the study more broadly: Of 300 to 500 genotyped donors, about 80% grouped in the Caucasian-associated ancestry cluster. General study results and limits: Reports state that TCR beta sequences accurately predicted most subjects' HLA-A and HLA-B alleles. Another analysis was done later, and it associated over 15,000 TCR beta sequences with HLA alleles at 0.05 false discovery rate.

The PCR had 60 Vbeta and 13 Jbeta primers. Using immunoSEQ multiplex PCR, the repertoire was profiled, and TCRdb retains in-frame clones only, with some absent. The sample has under 150,000 clones; around 85% are singletons. The donors, nominally healthy at sampling, likely had unrecorded immune exposures. Material: PBMCs. This rearrangement joins TRBV6-5 to TRBJ2-1, with TRBD2 matching 14 bases. The sequence came from a boy between 10 and 17 years old in good health and CMV-seronegative. CDR3 nucleotide sequence: TGTGCCAGCAGTTACCCCGGACTAGCGGGGGGCAATGAGCAGTTCTTC. As protein: CASSYPGLAGGNEQFF.